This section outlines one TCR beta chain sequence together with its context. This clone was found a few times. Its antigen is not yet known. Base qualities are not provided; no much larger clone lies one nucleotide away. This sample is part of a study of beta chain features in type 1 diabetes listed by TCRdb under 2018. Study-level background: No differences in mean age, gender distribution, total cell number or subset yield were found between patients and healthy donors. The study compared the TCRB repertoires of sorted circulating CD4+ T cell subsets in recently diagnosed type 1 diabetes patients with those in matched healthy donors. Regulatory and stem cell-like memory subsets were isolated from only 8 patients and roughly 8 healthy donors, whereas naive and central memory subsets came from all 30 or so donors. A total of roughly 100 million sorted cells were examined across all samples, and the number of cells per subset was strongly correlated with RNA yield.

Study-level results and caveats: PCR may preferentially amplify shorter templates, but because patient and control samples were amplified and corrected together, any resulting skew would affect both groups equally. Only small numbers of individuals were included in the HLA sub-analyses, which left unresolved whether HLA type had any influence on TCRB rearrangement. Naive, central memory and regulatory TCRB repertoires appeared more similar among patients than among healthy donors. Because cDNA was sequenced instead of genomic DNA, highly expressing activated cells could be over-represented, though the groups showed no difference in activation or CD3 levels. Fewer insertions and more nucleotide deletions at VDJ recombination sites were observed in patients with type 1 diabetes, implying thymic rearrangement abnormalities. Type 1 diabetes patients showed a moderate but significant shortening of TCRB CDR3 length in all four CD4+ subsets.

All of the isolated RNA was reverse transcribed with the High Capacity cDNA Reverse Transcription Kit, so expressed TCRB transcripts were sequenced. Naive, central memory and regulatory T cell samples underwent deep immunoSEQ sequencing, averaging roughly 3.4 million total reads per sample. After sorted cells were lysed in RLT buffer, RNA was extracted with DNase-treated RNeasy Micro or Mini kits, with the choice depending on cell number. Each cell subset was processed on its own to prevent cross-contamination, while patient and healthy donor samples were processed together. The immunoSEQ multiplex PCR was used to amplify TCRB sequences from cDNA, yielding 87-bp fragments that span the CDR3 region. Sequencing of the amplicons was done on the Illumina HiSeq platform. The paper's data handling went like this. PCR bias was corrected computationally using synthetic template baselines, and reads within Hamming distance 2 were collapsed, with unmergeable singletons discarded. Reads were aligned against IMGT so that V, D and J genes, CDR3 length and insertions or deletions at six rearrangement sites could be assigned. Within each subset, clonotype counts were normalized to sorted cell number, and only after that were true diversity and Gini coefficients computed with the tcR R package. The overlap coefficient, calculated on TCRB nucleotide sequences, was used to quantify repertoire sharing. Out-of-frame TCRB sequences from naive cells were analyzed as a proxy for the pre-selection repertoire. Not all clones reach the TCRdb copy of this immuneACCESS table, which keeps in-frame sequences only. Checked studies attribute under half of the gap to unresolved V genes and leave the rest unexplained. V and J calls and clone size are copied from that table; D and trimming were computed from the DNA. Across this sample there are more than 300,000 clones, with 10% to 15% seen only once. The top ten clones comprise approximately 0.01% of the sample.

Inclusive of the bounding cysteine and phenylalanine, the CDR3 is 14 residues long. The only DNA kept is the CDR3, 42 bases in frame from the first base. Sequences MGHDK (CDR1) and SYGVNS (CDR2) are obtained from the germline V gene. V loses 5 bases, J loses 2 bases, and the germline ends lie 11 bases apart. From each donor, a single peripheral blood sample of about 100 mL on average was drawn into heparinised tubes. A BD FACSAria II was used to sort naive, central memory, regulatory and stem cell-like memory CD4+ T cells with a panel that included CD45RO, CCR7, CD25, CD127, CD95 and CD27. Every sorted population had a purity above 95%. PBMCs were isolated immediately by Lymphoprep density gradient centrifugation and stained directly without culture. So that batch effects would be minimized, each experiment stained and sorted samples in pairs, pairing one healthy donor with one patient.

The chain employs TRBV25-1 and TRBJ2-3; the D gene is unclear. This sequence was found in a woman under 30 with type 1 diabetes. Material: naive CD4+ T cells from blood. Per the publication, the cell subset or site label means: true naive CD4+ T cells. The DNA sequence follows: TGTGCCAGCAGTCATCCTGGCCTCACAGATACGCAGTATTTT. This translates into CASSHPGLTDTQYF.